The 29 T cell receptor beta chains presented below share a single source sample, sequenced in a study of cytomegalovirus exposure and HLA in healthy donors. Primers for the PCR totalled 60 Vbeta and 13 Jbeta. TCRdb keeps only in-frame clones here, not all; method: immunoSEQ multiplex PCR. The data show more than 150,000 clones, approximately 78% seen once. Sequencing input: PBMCs. Receptors were obtained from a male donor in good health and CMV-seronegative.

The rearrangement links TRBV11-2 to TRBJ1-2, with 7 bases aligning to TRBD1. Germline V gene lookup returns CDR1 SGHAT and CDR2 FQNNGV. V was clipped by 5 bases and J by 4 bases; unmatched bases: 10. This CDR3 has 15 residues. CDR3 residues: CASSQLTGSPYGYTF. CDR3 in DNA: TGTGCCAGCAGCCAACTGACAGGGTCTCCCTATGGCTACACCTTC. Filled out from reference TRBV11-2 and TRBJ1-2, the complete variable domain reads EAGVAQSPRYKIIEKRQSVAFWCNPISGHATLYWYQQILGQGPKLLIQFQNNGVVDDSQLPKDRFSAERLKGVDSTLKIQPAKLEDSAVYLCASSQLTGSPYGYTFGSGTRLTVV.

The gene calls are TRBV7-6 and TRBJ2-3; unclear D gene. CDR1 and CDR2 (germline): SGHVS, FNYEAQ. This CDR3 contains 17 residues. V lost 0 bases and J 4 bases, leaving 17 bases between the germline ends. This chain's CDR3 is CASSLAENPPLADTQYF. The CDR3 DNA follows: TGTGCCAGCAGCTTAGCTGAGAACCCCCCCTTAGCAGATACGCAGTATTTT.

V usage is TRBV11-2 and J usage is TRBJ1-2; 9 bases are shared with TRBD1. V trimming: 1 base; J trimming: 8 bases; junction bases outside the gene matches: 5. This CDR3 region has 14 residues. Per the germline V gene, CDR1 is SGHAT and CDR2 is FQNNGV. The CDR3 coding sequence is TGTGCCAGCAGCTTAGCGGGACAGGGCTCCGGCTACACCTTC. This encodes CASSLAGQGSGYTF.

J is TRBJ1-1 and V is TRBV7-9; the D gene is possibly TRBD1 (6 bases). Germline loops: CDR1 SEHNR, CDR2 FQNEAQ (reference sequence). V dropped 5 bases and J dropped 5 bases, with 15 bases sitting between them. The CDR3 loop spans 14 amino acids. The CDR3 sequence is CASSLPQGFTEAFF. In nucleotides, the CDR3 is TGTGCCAGCAGCCTTCCACAGGGTTTTACTGAAGCTTTCTTT. The variable domain in full, with the rest retrieved from reference TRBV7-9 and TRBJ1-1, is DTGVSQNPRHKITKRGQNVTFRCDPISEHNRLYWYRQTLGQGPEFLTYFQNEAQLEKSRLLSDRFSAERPKGSFSTLEIQRTEQGDSAMYLCASSLPQGFTEAFFGQGTRLTVV.

The chain links TRBV2 to TRBJ1-5; maybe TRBD1 (5 bases). Deletions cut 6 bases from V and 0 bases from J, with 12 bases between. CDR3 size: 15 residues. Germline lookup yields CDR1 SNHLY and CDR2 FYNNEI. The CDR3 loop is CASSDSGNSNQPQHF. The CDR3 nucleotides read TGTGCCAGCAGCGACAGTGGGAATAGCAATCAGCCCCAGCATTTT.

This chain links TRBV27 with TRBJ1-5; the D gene is possibly TRBD1 (6 bases). The CDR3 has 16 amino acids. The germline V gene has CDR1 MNHEY and CDR2 SMNVEV (reference sequence). V was pared by 0 bases and J by 5 bases, with 14 bases between. The CDR3 here is CASSLSSAGVHQPQHF. In DNA, the CDR3 is TGTGCCAGCAGTTTATCCAGTGCAGGGGTCCATCAGCCCCAGCATTTT.

This clone was detected a few times. CDR3 amino acids: CASSYRQGSDTQYF. The CDR3 DNA sequence: TGTGCCAGCAGCTACCGACAGGGGTCAGATACGCAGTATTTT. V gene TRBV13 combines with J gene TRBJ2-3, with 8 bases identical to TRBD1. The junction had 4 bases not matched to a gene; V was cut back by 4 bases and J by 4 bases. The CDR3 has 14 residues. From germline, CDR1 is PRHDT and CDR2 FYEKMQ (reference sequence). Filled out from reference TRBV13 and TRBJ2-3, the complete variable domain reads AAGVIQSPRHLIKEKRETATLKCYPIPRHDTVYWYQQGPGQDPQFLISFYEKMQSDKGSIPDRFSAQQFSDYHSELNMSSLELGDSALYFCASSYRQGSDTQYFGPGTRLTVL.

The chain links TRBV28 to TRBJ1-2; D is ambiguous. In germline, CDR1 is MDHEN, CDR2 SYDVKM. Trimming pared 1 base from V and 6 bases from J, leaving 9 bases between. There are 13 residues in the CDR3. For the CDR3, the DNA is TGTGCCAGCAGTTTATCGGCAGGCAATGGCTACACCTTC. Translation: CASSLSAGNGYTF.

The V and J genes are TRBV11-2 and TRBJ2-2, with 9 nucleotides matching TRBD2. The CDR3 consists of 13 residues. The V gene end was trimmed by 3 bases and the J gene end by 10 bases; junction bases not matched to a gene: 3. In germline, CDR1 is SGHAT, CDR2 FQNNGV. CDR3 residues: CASSFAGGVELFF. DNA of the CDR3: TGTGCCAGCAGCTTTGCGGGAGGGGTGGAGCTGTTTTTT.

The chain has TRBV2 and TRBJ2-7; D remains unclear. Germline V gives CDR1 SNHLY, CDR2 FYNNEI. This CDR3 comprises 12 residues. The V gene lost 7 bases and the J gene lost 1 base, with 8 bases spanning the gap. The CDR3 DNA is TGTGCCAGCACACTCATTTCCTACGAGCAGTACTTC. The encoded protein is CASTLISYEQYF.

The chain has TRBV13 and TRBJ2-7; D perhaps matches TRBD2 (6 bases). The CDR3 extends over 15 amino acids. In germline, CDR1 is PRHDT, CDR2 FYEKMQ (reference sequence). The ends were cut back, 4 bases at V and 2 bases at J, with 15 bases in the middle. DNA of the CDR3: TGTGCCAGCAGCTCGCGGGGCTTTCATACCTACGAGCAGTACTTC. Translation: CASSSRGFHTYEQYF. The full variable domain, with the rest looked up from reference TRBV13 and TRBJ2-7, is AAGVIQSPRHLIKEKRETATLKCYPIPRHDTVYWYQQGPGQDPQFLISFYEKMQSDKGSIPDRFSAQQFSDYHSELNMSSLELGDSALYFCASSSRGFHTYEQYFGPGTRLTVT.

The V call is TRBV5-1, the J call TRBJ2-2; D gene uncertain. The CDR3 consists of 13 residues. The V and J ends lost 4 bases and 1 base respectively, with 5 bases between them. The germline CDR1 and CDR2 sequences are SGHRS and YFSETQ. CDR3 protein: CASSPENTGELFF. DNA of the CDR3: TGCGCCAGCAGCCCAGAGAACACCGGGGAGCTGTTTTTT.

In DNA form, the CDR3 reads TGTGCCAGCAGCTTAAACAGTCGGGGAAGAGGAACCCAGTACTTC. Its translation: CASSLNSRGRGTQYF. The V call is TRBV7-2, the J call TRBJ2-5, with D perhaps matching TRBD2 (5 bases). The CDR3 extends over 15 amino acids. Germline V CDR1 and CDR2: SGHTA, FQGNSA. V was clipped by 2 bases and J by 8 bases, with 18 bases between them.

The rearrangement links TRBV30 to TRBJ2-1; D is possibly TRBD1 (5 bases). This CDR3 region has 12 residues. The V gene lost 1 base and the J gene lost 7 bases, with 8 bases spanning the gap. Germline V lookup: CDR1 GTSNPN, CDR2 SVGIG (reference sequence). The CDR3 here is CAWSAKGNEQFF. The CDR3 nucleotides are TGTGCCTGGAGTGCAAAGGGGAATGAGCAGTTCTTC.

In this sample, this clone turned up once. The rearrangement links TRBV6-4 to TRBJ2-7; TRBD1 matches at 8 bases. After removal of 2 bases from V and 8 bases from J, the junction contained 11 bases not matched to a gene. Germline V gene data show CDR1 as MRHNA and CDR2 as SNTAGT. The CDR3 contains 15 residues. In nucleotides, the CDR3 is TGTGCCAGCAGTGACCGAGGCAGGGGGCGCGGGAAGCAGTACTTC. It is translated as CASSDRGRGRGKQYF.

The J gene is TRBJ1-2, the V gene TRBV19; no clear D gene. Germline assignment: CDR1 LNHDA and CDR2 SQIVND (reference sequence). V lost 7 bases and J 4 bases, leaving 13 bases between the germline ends. The CDR3 consists of 13 residues. CDR3 in amino acids: CASTPTGSYGYTF. CDR3 DNA sequence: TGTGCCAGTACCCCAACGGGGAGCTATGGCTACACCTTC.

This chain uses TRBV5-1 with TRBJ2-3; 10 bases line up with TRBD2. J lost 6 bases, V lost 5 bases, and 12 bases had no gene match. This CDR3 is built from 16 residues. Germline values: CDR1 SGHRS, CDR2 YFSETQ. The CDR3 here is CASRPSGGSVRDTQYF. CDR3 nucleotides: TGCGCCAGCAGACCTAGCGGGGGTTCGGTCCGGGATACGCAGTATTTT.

The chain combines TRBV5-1 with TRBJ2-5; D is possibly TRBD2 (5 bases). Per germline, CDR1 SGHRS and CDR2 YFSETQ. The V end was cut by 4 bases, the J end by 2 bases, with 15 bases between. This CDR3 is 15 amino acids long. This CDR3 reads CASSEGSRVQETQYF. The DNA of the CDR3 is TGCGCCAGCAGCGAGGGTTCAAGGGTTCAAGAGACCCAGTACTTC.

V is TRBV28 and J is TRBJ1-1; 10 bases are a match to TRBD1. CDR1 is MDHEN, CDR2 SYDVKM, per germline. This CDR3 region has 15 residues. Trimming took 6 bases from V and 5 from J; bases not matched to a gene: 9. CDR3 sequence: CASRMTGGRWTEAFF. CDR3 bases: TGTGCCAGCAGAATGACAGGGGGCCGTTGGACTGAAGCTTTCTTT.

The V gene is TRBV9, the J gene TRBJ2-3; possible D gene TRBD2, 5 bases. The V and J ends lost 4 bases and 2 bases respectively, with 14 bases between them. The CDR3 spans 15 residues. From germline, CDR1 is SGDLS and CDR2 YYNGEE. Here the CDR3 DNA reads TGTGCCAGCAGCCCTCTGGAGCGGCACACAGATACGCAGTATTTT. It codes for CASSPLERHTDTQYF.

Details on this clone: This sample includes further DNA sequences coding for the same CDR3. This rearrangement joins TRBV7-3 to TRBJ2-2; the match to TRBD1 covers 7 bases. The CDR3 length is 15 residues. V lost 5 bases and J lost 2; bases outside the gene matches: 5. CDR1 and CDR2 from the germline V gene are SGHTA and FQGTGA. The CDR3 spells CASSPRTGNTGELFF. The CDR3 bases are TGTGCCAGCAGCCCCCGGACAGGAAACACCGGGGAGCTGTTTTTT.

This clone was seen only a few times. This rearrangement joins TRBV5-8 to TRBJ1-1; TRBD1 matches at 7 bases. CDR1 is SGHTS, CDR2 YDEGEE, per germline. The CDR3 loop spans 13 amino acids. The V and J ends lost 4 bases and 4 bases, in that order; junction bases with no gene match: 4. This CDR3 reads CASSRNRGTEAFF. In nucleotides, the CDR3 is TGTGCCAGCAGCCGCAACAGGGGCACTGAAGCTTTCTTT.

V and J are TRBV29-1 and TRBJ2-7; D possibly corresponds to TRBD1 (6 bases). Germline V CDR1 and CDR2: SQVTM, ANQGSEA. CDR3 length equals 14 residues. V was trimmed by 6 bases and J by 4 bases, leaving 19 bases between them. CDR3 amino acids: CSVRPQGMWYEQYF. DNA for the CDR3: TGCAGCGTGCGTCCACAGGGAATGTGGTACGAGCAGTACTTC.

This chain links TRBV4-2 with TRBJ2-7; 12 bases align to TRBD2. The CDR3 runs 17 residues. The J segment lost 8 bases and the V segment lost 0 bases, leaving 11 bases of the junction unmatched. CDR1 and CDR2 from the germline V gene are LGHNA and YNFKEQ. The CDR3 is CASSQDSPSGGAAQQYF. The CDR3 bases are TGTGCCAGCAGCCAAGATTCGCCTAGCGGGGGGGCCGCGCAGCAGTACTTC.

The rearrangement links TRBV13 to TRBJ2-6; D unclear. Trimming left V 2 bases short and J 1 base short, with 6 bases between. The CDR3 runs 15 residues. Germline V CDR1 and CDR2: PRHDT, FYEKMQ (reference sequence). The CDR3 nucleotides read TGTGCCAGCAGCTTATCGGAGTCTGGGGCCAACGTCCTGACTTTC. Translating gives CASSLSESGANVLTF.

CDR3 protein: CASSLTYEQYF. The CDR3 region has the DNA TGTGCCAGCAGTCTGACATACGAGCAGTACTTC. The chain is built from TRBV6-6 and TRBJ2-7; D gene uncertain. Trimming took 5 bases from V and 4 from J, leaving 6 bases between them. The V gene's germline CDR1 is MNHNY and CDR2 SVGAGI (reference sequence). The CDR3 runs to 11 residues.

This chain uses TRBV19 with TRBJ1-3; D ambiguous. The length of the CDR3 is 14 residues. Trimming took 3 bases from V and 4 from J, leaving 10 bases between them. The germline V gene has CDR1 LNHDA and CDR2 SQIVND (reference sequence). As DNA, the CDR3 is TGTGCCAGTAGTATTCTAGAAGCCGGAAACACCATATATTTT. Protein product: CASSILEAGNTIYF.

The chain uses TRBV2 and TRBJ2-1, with 9 bases aligning to TRBD1. With V trimmed by 9 bases and J by 0 bases, 15 bases remained unmatched. Per germline, CDR1 SNHLY and CDR2 FYNNEI. The CDR3 runs to 18 residues. DNA of the CDR3: TGTGCCAGGAGGGGAAGGACAGGGGACCCTAGCTCCTACAATGAGCAGTTCTTC. Protein product: CARRGRTGDPSSYNEQFF.

The genes are TRBV6-1 and TRBJ2-1; possibly TRBD2 for D (6 bases). V gave up 2 bases and J gave up 8 bases, with 16 bases separating them. The germline V gene encodes CDR1 MNHNS and CDR2 SASEGT. The CDR3 spans 15 residues. The CDR3 DNA reads as TGTGCCAGCAGTGAACGGATGATCTGGGGGGATGAGCAGTTCTTC. As protein: CASSERMIWGDEQFF.